These T cell receptor beta chains were read from a single sample in a study of OX40 agonist ivuxolimab in advanced cancers. TCRdb's copy holds only in-frame clones and misses some; the assay was immunoSEQ multiplex PCR. The table includes 77,000 or so clones, approximately 92% detected once. The sequencing used CD4+ or CD8+ T cells sorted from blood, collected in a trial of the OX40 agonist ivuxolimab. The receptor source for this set is an adult with an advanced solid tumor such as melanoma, head and neck, liver or kidney cancer. Both conserved end residues are part of each CDR3. A D gene is named only where the DNA matches it firmly. The size field is filled for only some rows; it gives once, few, many or a size class.

len	v_gene	d_gene	abundance	j_gene	CDR3aa	CDR3nt
14	TRBV5-1	-	-	TRBJ1-4	CASKESPANEKLFF	TGCGCCAGCAAGGAGAGTCCCGCTAATGAAAAACTGTTTTTT
15	TRBV4-2	-	-	TRBJ2-3	CASSQRGGSTDTQYF	TGTGCCAGCAGCCAAAGGGGAGGTAGCACAGATACGCAGTATTTT
15	TRBV7-9	-	-	TRBJ1-1	CASSLEGHLNTEAFF	TGTGCCAGCAGCTTAGAAGGACACCTGAACACTGAAGCTTTCTTT
16	TRBV27	TRBD1	-	TRBJ1-1	CASSSVRGGRDTEAFF	TGTGCCAGCAGTTCCGTCAGGGGGGGTAGGGACACTGAAGCTTTCTTT
14	TRBV30	TRBD2	-	TRBJ2-1	CAWSVQLAGNEQFF	TGTGCCTGGAGTGTACAACTAGCGGGCAATGAGCAGTTCTTC
13	TRBV6-5	TRBD1	-	TRBJ1-1	CASTSTGGTEAFF	TGTGCCAGCACTTCGACAGGGGGCACTGAAGCTTTCTTT
16	TRBV19	-	-	TRBJ2-5	CASSLGGGGGLKTQYF	TGTGCCAGTAGTTTAGGGGGAGGTGGAGGGCTAAAGACCCAGTACTTC
15	TRBV5-1	-	-	TRBJ2-1	CASSLVGGSYNEQFF	TGCGCCAGCAGCTTGGTTGGCGGATCCTACAATGAGCAGTTCTTC
13	TRBV28	-	-	TRBJ2-7	CARGGTGGPEQYF	TGTGCCAGGGGAGGGACAGGAGGTCCCGAGCAGTACTTC
15	TRBV5-1	-	-	TRBJ1-6	CASSLVPGVNSPLHF	TGCGCCAGCAGCTTGGTTCCAGGGGTAAATTCACCCCTCCACTTT
16	TRBV6-5	TRBD2	-	TRBJ2-1	CASSSPASGGYNEQFF	TGTGCCAGCAGTTCCCCAGCTAGCGGGGGATACAATGAGCAGTTCTTC
13	TRBV5-4	TRBD2	-	TRBJ2-1	CASRPREINEQFF	TGTGCCAGCAGGCCGCGGGAGATCAATGAGCAGTTCTTC
15	TRBV19	-	-	TRBJ1-4	CASSEVQSTNEKLFF	TGTGCCAGTAGTGAGGTCCAATCAACTAATGAAAAACTGTTTTTT
18	TRBV5-4	TRBD1	once	TRBJ1-2	CASSSAVSGGPANYGYTF	TGTGCCAGCAGCTCCGCGGTATCAGGGGGCCCGGCTAACTATGGCTACACCTTC
14	TRBV30	-	once	TRBJ2-2	CAWSVLFGPGELFF	TGTGCCTGGAGTGTACTTTTTGGTCCCGGGGAGCTGTTTTTT
11	TRBV30	-	-	TRBJ2-7	CACGVNYEQYF	TGTGCCTGCGGAGTCAACTACGAGCAGTACTTC
16	TRBV21-1	-	-	TRBJ2-3	CATLGLAGVVPDTQYF	TGTGCCACCCTAGGACTAGCGGGAGTAGTTCCAGATACGCAGTATTTT
16	TRBV28	-	-	TRBJ1-1	CASSFRGLTPNTEAFF	TGTGCCAGCAGTTTTCGTGGCCTTACTCCTAACACTGAAGCTTTCTTT
14	TRBV5-5	TRBD2	-	TRBJ2-5	CASSLLGGGETQYF	TGTGCCAGCAGCTTGTTAGGCGGGGGAGAGACCCAGTACTTC
13	TRBV7-6	-	-	TRBJ2-7	CASSAGHRYEQYF	TGTGCCAGCAGCGCGGGACACCGCTACGAGCAGTACTTC
17	TRBV19	-	-	TRBJ1-5	CASSFANSRNSNQPQHF	TGTGCCAGTAGCTTCGCGAACAGCCGAAATAGCAATCAGCCCCAGCATTTT
14	TRBV5-1	TRBD1	-	TRBJ2-3	CASSTQGVADTQYF	TGCGCCAGCAGCACTCAGGGGGTGGCAGATACGCAGTATTTT
16	TRBV28	TRBD2	-	TRBJ2-1	CASSSQTSGSYNEQFF	TGTGCCAGCAGTTCCCAGACTAGCGGGAGCTACAATGAGCAGTTCTTC
15	TRBV5-8	-	-	TRBJ2-6	CASSWGSSGANVLTF	TGTGCCAGCAGCTGGGGCAGCTCTGGGGCCAACGTCCTGACTTTC
15	TRBV5-4	-	-	TRBJ1-2	CASSLAGRTTYGYTF	TGTGCCAGCAGCTTGGCGGGACGGACGACGTATGGCTACACCTTC
16	TRBV6-6	TRBD2	-	TRBJ2-1	CASSYGTSGRLNEQFF	TGTGCCAGCAGTTACGGGACTAGCGGGAGGTTAAATGAGCAGTTCTTC
11	TRBV6-5	-	-	TRBJ2-7	CASSQNYEQYF	TGTGCCAGCAGTCAAAACTACGAGCAGTACTTC
15	TRBV6-5	-	-	TRBJ2-7	CASSYTGPPLYEQYF	TGTGCCAGCAGTTACACAGGGCCTCCCTTATACGAGCAGTACTTC
13	TRBV5-5	-	-	TRBJ1-5	CASSLGGSQPQHF	TGTGCCAGCAGCTTGGGAGGGTCCCAGCCCCAGCATTTT
13	TRBV19	-	once	TRBJ2-1	CASSLGWDYEQFF	TGTGCCAGTAGTTTGGGGTGGGATTATGAGCAGTTCTTC
17	TRBV4-1	TRBD1	few	TRBJ1-3	CASSRQGLILSGNTIYF	TGCGCCAGCAGCAGACAGGGCCTAATCCTCTCTGGAAACACCATATATTTT
16	TRBV11-3	-	-	TRBJ2-5	CASSSYQGGAAETQYF	TGTGCCAGCAGCTCCTATCAGGGGGGGGCGGCAGAGACCCAGTACTTC
20	TRBV13	-	-	TRBJ1-1	CASSVRSGGRVPRGNTEAFF	TGTGCCAGCAGCGTCCGCTCGGGTGGCAGGGTTCCTCGGGGGAACACTGAAGCTTTCTTT
15	TRBV6-5	TRBD2	-	TRBJ2-1	CASRQIAGGYNEQFF	TGTGCCAGCAGGCAAATAGCGGGGGGCTACAATGAGCAGTTCTTC
13	TRBV4-1	-	-	TRBJ2-5	CASSLPGGETQYF	TGCGCCAGCAGCCTACCAGGAGGAGAGACCCAGTACTTC
14	TRBV30	-	-	TRBJ2-7	CACTKGLNSYEQYF	TGTGCCTGCACGAAGGGACTTAACTCCTACGAGCAGTACTTC
13	TRBV6-1	TRBD1	-	TRBJ1-1	CASSEARDREAFF	TGTGCCAGCAGTGAAGCAAGGGACAGGGAAGCTTTCTTT
15	TRBV7-9	-	once	TRBJ1-2	CASSLAGRVTYGYTF	TGTGCCAGCAGCTTAGCGGGCAGGGTTACCTATGGCTACACCTTC
14	TRBV6-5	-	-	TRBJ1-1	CASRSVRVNTEAFF	TGTGCCAGCAGGTCGGTGAGGGTGAACACTGAAGCTTTCTTT
14	TRBV7-8	-	-	TRBJ1-3	CASSNRGSGNTIYF	TGTGCCAGCAGTAATAGGGGGAGCGGAAACACCATATATTTT
17	TRBV15	-	once	TRBJ2-2	CATSRDSAAGYTGELFF	TGTGCCACCAGCAGAGATTCCGCGGCAGGCTACACCGGGGAGCTGTTTTTT
15	TRBV4-2	-	-	TRBJ2-5	CASSQDHTGFETQYF	TGTGCCAGCAGCCAAGATCACACAGGGTTCGAGACCCAGTACTTC
15	TRBV18	-	-	TRBJ2-7	CASSKGAQTSYEQYF	TGTGCCAGCTCAAAAGGGGCCCAGACCTCCTACGAGCAGTACTTC
13	TRBV2	TRBD1	-	TRBJ1-2	CASSRATGVGYTF	TGTGCCAGCAGTCGAGCAACAGGGGTTGGCTACACCTTC
15	TRBV5-5	TRBD1	-	TRBJ2-1	CASSPGQGDYNEQFF	TGTGCCAGCAGCCCAGGACAGGGGGACTACAATGAGCAGTTCTTC